This is a list of T cell receptor beta chains from one sample in a study of blood T cell repertoires in COVID-19. Libraries were prepared by immunoSEQ multiplex PCR; TCRdb keeps only in-frame clonotypes and omits some of them. The sample lists about 370,000 clones; around 87% were seen once. The specimen was peripheral blood. The receptor set was obtained from a woman in her twenties or thirties with COVID-19, enrolled during active disease. Each CDR3 is given with its conserved first and last residue. D genes are given only for firm matches. Size tells how often a clone was seen (once, few, many) or the class of an expanded clone, and some rows leave it out.

V	D	J	size	DNA	CDR3
TRBV6-6	NA	TRBJ1-2	NA	TGTGCCAGCAGTTACTCCGCCAGCAGGGGCTATGGCTACACCTTC	CASSYSASRGYGYTF
TRBV5-1	TRBD1	TRBJ2-7	NA	TGCGCCAGCAGACCTTGGGGGACAGGCCCCTACGAGCAGTACTTC	CASRPWGTGPYEQYF
TRBV5-1	TRBD1	TRBJ2-7	NA	TGCGCCAGCAGCTCCCCGGGACAGAACTACGAGCAGTACTTC	CASSSPGQNYEQYF
TRBV19	TRBD1	TRBJ1-5	NA	TGTGCCAGTAGTACTTCAGGGGGGCGGCAGCCCCAGCATTTT	CASSTSGGRQPQHF
TRBV2	NA	TRBJ2-3	NA	TGTGCCAGCATGAGGGCAGATACGCAGTATTTT	CASMRADTQYF
TRBV10-3	NA	TRBJ1-1	NA	TGTGCCATCAGTGAGTCCGGGGGGCAAAGTGAAGCTTTCTTT	CAISESGGQSEAFF
TRBV28	NA	TRBJ2-4	NA	TGTGCAACATCAGGGGACATTCAGTACTTC	CATSGDIQYF
TRBV7-2	NA	TRBJ2-7	many	TGTGCCAGCAGCCGTTCTAGCGCACACTACGAGCAGTACTTC	CASSRSSAHYEQYF
TRBV2	NA	TRBJ1-2	NA	TGTGCCAGCACCGTCGGAGAGGGATCCCACTATGGCTACACCTTC	CASTVGEGSHYGYTF
TRBV20-1	TRBD1	TRBJ1-2	NA	TGCAGTGCTGCAGGGGGCCGTGGCTACACCTTC	CSAAGGRGYTF
TRBV30	TRBD1	TRBJ1-5	NA	TGTGCCTGGAGTAGGGACAGGGGTTATCAGCCCCAGCATTTT	CAWSRDRGYQPQHF
TRBV28	TRBD2	TRBJ2-1	NA	TGTGCCAGCAGTTCCCTAACTAGCGGGAGAGGGAATAGGTACAATGAGCAGTTCTTC	CASSSLTSGRGNRYNEQFF
TRBV29-1	NA	TRBJ2-7	once	TGCAGCGTTGAAGCGGGCAGGGGTGTGTACTTC	CSVEAGRGVYF
TRBV15	NA	TRBJ1-1	NA	TGTGCCACCAGCATTAGCAGGGGGAACACTGAAGCTTTCTTT	CATSISRGNTEAFF
TRBV7-9	TRBD1	TRBJ1-4	few	TGTGCCAGCAGCTTAAGGGACAGGCCCACAAATGAAAAACTGTTTTTT	CASSLRDRPTNEKLFF
TRBV6-1	NA	TRBJ1-5	few	TGTGCCAGCAGTGAGAGAGTTGGGGGGTTTGTGCCCCAGCATTTT	CASSERVGGFVPQHF
TRBV5-5	NA	TRBJ2-7	NA	TGTGCCAGCAGCCTTAGCGCGAGCTCCTACGAGCAGTACTTC	CASSLSASSYEQYF
TRBV5-1	TRBD1	TRBJ1-5	NA	TGCGCCAGCAGCTCAGGGGGCTCCGGTCAGCCCCAGCATTTT	CASSSGGSGQPQHF
TRBV28	TRBD2	TRBJ2-3	NA	TGTGCCAGCAGCCTAGCGGGACTAGGCTATGCGAGCACAGATACGCAGTATTTT	CASSLAGLGYASTDTQYF
TRBV6-5	TRBD2	TRBJ2-2	NA	TGTGCCAGCATCCCAACTAGCGGGAGTTCCGGGGAGCTGTTTTTT	CASIPTSGSSGELFF
TRBV11-2	NA	TRBJ1-5	NA	TGTGCCAGCAGTTTTAACCCTGAGGGAACAATAGGGTTATACGGCAATCAGCCCCAGCATTTT	CASSFNPEGTIGLYGNQPQHF
TRBV2	TRBD2	TRBJ2-7	NA	TGTGCCAGCAGTGAACTGCGGGAGAGCTACGAGCAGTACTTC	CASSELRESYEQYF